The text below deals with one TCR beta chain. This specimen belongs to a study of blood T cell repertoires in COVID-19. Study-level information: T cells, B-cell-depleted T cells, or PBMCs provided the cDNA or gDNA that served as material.

Data came from immunoSEQ multiplex PCR; TCRdb stores just in-frame clones and leaves some out. The table records approximately 210,000 clones, around three quarters of them present only once. CDR3 length: 17 amino acids. Trimming shortened V by 3 bases and J by 5 bases, and 18 bases separated the two germline ends. From germline, CDR1 is KGHDR and CDR2 SFDVKD. Participants were placed into cohorts based on the clinical history they reported. This TCR was recovered from a woman between 50 and 59 years old with acute COVID-19. Sequencing was performed on PBMCs or T cells enriched from blood (not recorded which). V is TRBV24-1 and J is TRBJ2-2; D is unclear. CDR3 coding DNA: TGTGCCACCAGTGATAGACACGCTTCAGCTTCAACCGGGGAGCTGTTTTTT. This sequence encodes CATSDRHASASTGELFF.